Listed here are 7 T cell receptor beta chains from one sample, sequenced in a study of CD8 T cells in Susac syndrome. Random hexamers were used to reverse transcribe the RNA input (about 0.5 to 1 ug). TCRdb redid the calling of the immunoSEQ multiplex PCR reads with MiXCR, one entry per CDR3 protein. Of about 240,000 distinct CDR3 sequences in the sample, 90% to 96% were seen once. Sequences were obtained from CD4+ T cells from PBMCs. These receptor sequences come from a human donor with Susac syndrome.

The V call is TRBV20-1, the J call TRBJ2-5, with 9 bases identical to TRBD2. CDR3 length: 15 residues. Germline V CDR1 and CDR2: DFQATT, SNEGSKA (reference sequence). The V and J ends lost 2 bases and 5 bases, in that order; junction bases with no gene match: 9. This CDR3 reads CSARWGVAGVETQYF. As DNA, the CDR3 is TGCAGTGCTAGATGGGGAGTAGCGGGAGTGGAGACCCAGTACTTC.

The chain has TRBV9 and TRBJ1-1; unclear D gene. V was cut by 0 bases and J by 5 bases, with 17 bases left in between. The length of the CDR3 is 16 residues. Per the germline V gene, CDR1 is SGDLS and CDR2 is YYNGEE. As DNA, the CDR3 is TGTGCCAGCAGCGTAGGAATTCGGGCAACGGGAACTGAAGCTTTCTTT. Its translation: CASSVGIRATGTEAFF.

The chain is built from TRBV30 and TRBJ1-2, with D perhaps TRBD1 (5 bases). Trimming cost V 4 bases and J 6 bases, with 12 bases left between them. The CDR3 consists of 12 residues. CDR1 is GTSNPN, CDR2 SVGIG, per germline (reference sequence). The CDR3 DNA reads TGTGCCTGGACATTTCAGGGTGATGGCTACACCTTC. It yields the protein CAWTFQGDGYTF. Full variable domain (remainder filled in from reference TRBV30 and TRBJ1-2): SQTIHQWPATLVQPVGSPLSLECTVEGTSNPNLYWYRQAAGRGLQLLFYSVGIGQISSEVPQNLSASRPQDRQFILSSKKLLLSDSGFYLCAWTFQGDGYTFGSGTRLTVV.

The chain links TRBV20-1 to TRBJ2-5, with TRBD2 as a possible D gene (5 bases). This CDR3 region has 13 residues. Germline V gene data show CDR1 as DFQATT and CDR2 as SNEGSKA (reference sequence). Trimming took 5 bases from V and 5 from J, leaving 15 bases between them. The CDR3 is CSASRTFKETQYF. CDR3 coding DNA: TGCAGTGCTTCCCGGACTTTCAAGGAGACCCAGTACTTC.

The chain links TRBV6-5 to TRBJ2-3; D possibly matches TRBD1 or TRBD2 (5 bases each). The germline gives CDR1 MNHEY, CDR2 SVGAGI. This CDR3 comprises 12 residues. V was trimmed by 10 bases and J by 2 bases, leaving 10 bases between them. This CDR3 is CAIGTATDTQYF. The DNA of the CDR3 is TGTGCCATCGGGACGGCCACAGATACGCAGTATTTT.

The chain combines TRBV7-3 with TRBJ2-1; 9 bases are a match to TRBD2. Germline V CDR1 and CDR2: SGHTA, FQGTGA. The CDR3 runs to 18 residues. J lost 4 bases, V lost 2 bases, and 12 bases had no gene match. CDR3 DNA: TGTGCCAGCAGCTTAGAAGGTGGAGCGGGAGGTCGATACAATGAGCAGTTCTTC. As protein: CASSLEGGAGGRYNEQFF.

This clonotype was picked up one time. The V and J genes are TRBV29-1 and TRBJ2-2; tentative D call: TRBD2 (5 bases). The V gene's germline CDR1 is SQVTM and CDR2 ANQGSEA. The V and J ends lost 0 bases and 2 bases respectively, with 7 bases between them. This CDR3 contains 14 residues. The chain's CDR3 is CSVEDRGNTGELFF. The DNA of the CDR3 is TGCAGCGTTGAAGATCGGGGAAACACCGGGGAGCTGTTTTTT.